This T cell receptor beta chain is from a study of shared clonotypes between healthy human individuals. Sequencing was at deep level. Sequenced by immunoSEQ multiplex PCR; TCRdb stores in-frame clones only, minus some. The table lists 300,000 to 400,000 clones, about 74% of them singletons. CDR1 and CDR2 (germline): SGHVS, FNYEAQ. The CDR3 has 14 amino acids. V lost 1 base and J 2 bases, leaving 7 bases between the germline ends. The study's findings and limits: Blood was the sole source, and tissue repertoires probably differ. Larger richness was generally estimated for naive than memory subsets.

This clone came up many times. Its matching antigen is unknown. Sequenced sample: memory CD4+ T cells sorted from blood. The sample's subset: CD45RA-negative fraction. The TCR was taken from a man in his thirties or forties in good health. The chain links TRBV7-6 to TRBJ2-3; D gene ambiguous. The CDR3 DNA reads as TGTGCCAGCAGCTTAGTCCCCGACACAGATACGCAGTATTTT. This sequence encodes CASSLVPDTDTQYF.